Detailed here is one T cell receptor beta chain. Its antigen remains undetermined. There are no base qualities to consult, and no much larger clone falls within one base. Deletion took 4 bases off V and 2 bases off J, with a span of 12 bases between the germline ends. CDR1 is given as DFQATT and CDR2 as SNEGSKA, both from the germline V gene (reference sequence). CDR3 length: 14 amino acids, cysteine to phenylalanine. Just the 42-base CDR3 DNA is kept, in frame starting at base 1. The meaning of the sample's treatment or condition label: allogeneic hematopoietic cell transplantation with graft depleted of TCRalphabeta T cells and CD19 B cells. Transplant recipients were children who received TCRalphabeta/CD19-depleted allogeneic hematopoietic cell grafts. This entry comes from a study of T-cell reconstitution after alpha-beta-depleted transplantation in children (dated by TCRdb to 2016 to 2017). Regarding the study in general: T-cell immune reconstitution after TCRalphabeta/CD19-depleted allogeneic hematopoietic cell transplantation in children was quantitatively tracked in the study by means of TCR repertoire profiling.

The library came from PCR. The run used an Illumina HiSeq 2500. TCR libraries were prepared with molecular barcoding, using unique molecular identifiers to normalize TCRbeta repertoire quantification. TCRdb reran the public reads through fastp at Q25 and MiXCR, keeping productive beta chains. Identical CDR3 protein sequences are pooled into one entry, listed with their most common genes and DNA. This sample lists fewer than 700,000 distinct CDR3 sequences; around 13% were detected once. Together, the top ten hold 2.2% of the sample. The full study reports these points: Hyperexpanded clone frequencies declined over subsequent months; after one year, T-cell counts and TCRbeta diversity were mostly attributed to newly produced T cells. Apparently early alphabetaT-cell count recovery about two months after transplant reportedly relied on only several hundred rapidly expanded clones derived from non-depleted graft cells. The high TCRbeta diversity at day 60 in some patients was ascribed to recipient T cells and intrathymic progenitors that had survived conditioning.

The sequence links TRBV20-1 to TRBJ2-1; tentative D gene TRBD2, with 5 bases matching. This receptor was taken from a male patient under 18 who had a stem cell transplant for acute myeloid leukemia, so the T cells may come from the graft donor. Sequencing used PBMCs, mostly from graft donor cells, obtained 360 days after TCRalphabeta/CD19-depleted stem cell transplant. The sequenced DNA is TGCAGTGCTACGGGATACTCCACCTACAATGAGCAGTTCTTC. Translation gives CSATGYSTYNEQFF.